This TCR beta chain was recovered during a study of blood T cells in healthy people across ages. All donors came from Russia, were Caucasian and healthy, and spanned ages roughly 6 to 95. Isolation recovered at least 7 million PBMCs from every sample. RNA extraction gave at least 5 micrograms of total RNA per sample. It was with a sample-barcoded 5' primer and a J-beta primer mix that a second PCR of about 6 to 12 cycles was run. Every sample gave at least 2.5 million paired-end reads containing CDR3. TCRdb passed the 5' RACE reads through MiXCR, listing each CDR3 protein once. The sample yields roughly 860,000 distinct CDR3 sequences, approximately 59% seen once. The sequence came from a man aged 25 to 40 in good health. Specimen: blood.

The CDR3 DNA sequence: TGTGCCAGCAAACAGACAGGGGCGGGGAATGAGCAGTTCTTC. Amino acid sequence: CASKQTGAGNEQFF. The gene calls are TRBV7-3 and TRBJ2-1; TRBD1 agrees at 8 bases. V lost 7 bases, J lost 7 bases, and 9 bases stayed unmatched. The CDR3 loop spans 14 amino acids. Germline CDR1 is SGHTA and CDR2 is FQGTGA.